This TCR beta chain was identified during a study of cytomegalovirus exposure and HLA in healthy donors. Overall study findings and caveats: The listing of roughly 160 TCR beta chains classed them as cytomegalovirus-associated.

Produced via immunoSEQ multiplex PCR; TCRdb's table is partial and in-frame only. Seen here are fewer than 200,000 clones, less than 85% observed once, and the top ten hold 16%. V lost 5 bases and J lost 12; bases outside the gene matches: 4. The length of the CDR3 is 12 residues. The V gene's germline CDR1 is SEHNR and CDR2 FQNEAQ (reference sequence). With respect to this clone: Its antigen is unknown.

Separate from the approximately 700-subject first cohort was the approximately 120-subject validation cohort, to which the donors belonged. Sequencing was performed on PBMCs. The TCR originated in a man aged 18 to 30 in good health and CMV-seropositive. This chain connects TRBV7-9 to TRBJ2-1, with TRBD1 identical over 10 bases. The CDR3 region is CASSLGQGGQFF. The CDR3 coding sequence is TGTGCCAGCAGCCTCGGACAGGGGGGGCAGTTCTTC.